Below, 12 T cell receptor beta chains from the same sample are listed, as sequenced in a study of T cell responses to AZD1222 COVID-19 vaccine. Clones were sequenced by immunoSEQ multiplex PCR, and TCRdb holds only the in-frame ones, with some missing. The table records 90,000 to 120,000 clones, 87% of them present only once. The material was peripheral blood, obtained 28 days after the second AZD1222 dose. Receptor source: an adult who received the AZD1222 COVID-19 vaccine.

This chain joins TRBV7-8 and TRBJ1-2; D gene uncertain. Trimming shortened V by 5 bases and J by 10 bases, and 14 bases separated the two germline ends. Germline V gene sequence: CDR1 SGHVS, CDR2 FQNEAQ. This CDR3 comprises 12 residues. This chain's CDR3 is CASSPRMSPYTF. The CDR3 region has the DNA TGTGCCAGCAGCCCCAGGATGAGCCCCTACACCTTC.

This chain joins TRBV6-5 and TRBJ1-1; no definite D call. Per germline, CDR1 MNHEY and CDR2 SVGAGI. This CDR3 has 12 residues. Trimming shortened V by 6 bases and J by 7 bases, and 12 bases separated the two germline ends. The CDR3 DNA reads TGTGCCAGCAGACTTATTACCGGTGAAGCTTTCTTT. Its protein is CASRLITGEAFF.

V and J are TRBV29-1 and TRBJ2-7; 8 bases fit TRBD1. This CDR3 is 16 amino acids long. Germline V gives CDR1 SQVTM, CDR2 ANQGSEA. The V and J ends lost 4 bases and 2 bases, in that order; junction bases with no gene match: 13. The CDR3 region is CSVGGLDRGFAYEQYF. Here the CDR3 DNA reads TGCAGCGTTGGGGGACTTGACAGGGGTTTTGCCTACGAGCAGTACTTC.

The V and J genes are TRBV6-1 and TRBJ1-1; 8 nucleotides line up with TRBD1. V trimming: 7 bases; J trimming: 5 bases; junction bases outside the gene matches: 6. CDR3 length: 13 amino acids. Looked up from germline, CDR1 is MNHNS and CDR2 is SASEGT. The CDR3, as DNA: TGTGCCAGCACCATACAGGGGGAAACTGAAGCTTTCTTT. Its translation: CASTIQGETEAFF.

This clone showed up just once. CDR3 region: CASTLPLGRGRNEQFF. The CDR3, as DNA: TGTGCCAGCACCCTACCCCTAGGGCGGGGGCGAAATGAGCAGTTCTTC. V and J are TRBV28 and TRBJ2-1, with D perhaps TRBD2 (7 bases). The CDR3 extends over 16 amino acids. Germline V gene sequence: CDR1 MDHEN, CDR2 SYDVKM. V was pared by 7 bases and J by 7 bases, with 23 bases between.

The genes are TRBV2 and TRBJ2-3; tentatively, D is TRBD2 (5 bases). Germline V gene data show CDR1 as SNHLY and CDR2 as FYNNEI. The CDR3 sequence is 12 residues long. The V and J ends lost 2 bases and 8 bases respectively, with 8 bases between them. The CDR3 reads CASSEMGSTQYF. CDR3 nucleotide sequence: TGTGCCAGCAGTGAAATGGGGAGTACGCAGTATTTT.

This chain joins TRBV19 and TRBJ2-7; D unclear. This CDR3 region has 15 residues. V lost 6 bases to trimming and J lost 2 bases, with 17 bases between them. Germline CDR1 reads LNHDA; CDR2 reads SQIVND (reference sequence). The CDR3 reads CASSEIMGWTYEQYF. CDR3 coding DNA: TGTGCCAGTAGCGAAATTATGGGTTGGACCTACGAGCAGTACTTC.

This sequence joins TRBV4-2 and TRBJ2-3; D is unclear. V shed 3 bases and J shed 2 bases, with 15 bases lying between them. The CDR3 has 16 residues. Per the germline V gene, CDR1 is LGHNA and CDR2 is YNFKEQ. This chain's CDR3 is CASSQNGAELTDTQYF. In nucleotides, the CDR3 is TGTGCCAGCAGCCAGAACGGCGCTGAACTCACAGATACGCAGTATTTT.

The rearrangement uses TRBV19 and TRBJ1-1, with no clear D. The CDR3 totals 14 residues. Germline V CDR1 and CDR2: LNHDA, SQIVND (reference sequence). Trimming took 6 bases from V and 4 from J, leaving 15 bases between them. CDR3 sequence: CASRIDILVTEAFF. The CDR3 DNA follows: TGTGCCAGTAGAATTGACATATTGGTCACTGAAGCTTTCTTT.

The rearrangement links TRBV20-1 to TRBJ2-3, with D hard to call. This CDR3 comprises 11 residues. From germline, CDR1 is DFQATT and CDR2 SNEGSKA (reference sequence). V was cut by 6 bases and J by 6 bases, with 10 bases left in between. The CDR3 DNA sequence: TGCAGTGCCCCCAACGGGGATACGCAGTATTTT. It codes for CSAPNGDTQYF.

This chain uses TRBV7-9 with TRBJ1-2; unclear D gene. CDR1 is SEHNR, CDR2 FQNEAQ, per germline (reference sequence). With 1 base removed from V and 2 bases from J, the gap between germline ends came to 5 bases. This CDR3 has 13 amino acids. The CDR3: CASSLVSNYGYTF. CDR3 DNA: TGTGCCAGCAGCTTAGTAAGCAACTATGGCTACACCTTC.

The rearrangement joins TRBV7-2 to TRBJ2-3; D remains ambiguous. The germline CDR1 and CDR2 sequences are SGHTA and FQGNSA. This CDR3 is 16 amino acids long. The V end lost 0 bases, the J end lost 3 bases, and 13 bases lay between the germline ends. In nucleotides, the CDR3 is TGTGCCAGCAGCTTAGCGGGAATCCCCTTTACAGATACGCAGTATTTT. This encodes CASSLAGIPFTDTQYF.